The 19 T cell receptor beta chains in this list originate from one sample, sequenced in a study of blood T cell repertoires in COVID-19. Only in-frame clones appear in the TCRdb table, and some are missing; sequencing was by immunoSEQ multiplex PCR. The repertoire holds 300,000 or so clones, with just under 90% as singletons. The sequenced material came from peripheral blood. These TCRs come from a woman aged 35 to 49 with acute or convalescent COVID-19.

Written as DNA, the CDR3 is TGTGCCAGCAGCCCGGGACAGGCGAACTATGGCTACACCTTC. Encoded protein: CASSPGQANYGYTF. The rearrangement uses TRBV5-5 and TRBJ1-2; 8 bases fit TRBD1. The CDR3 covers 14 residues. Germline CDR1 and CDR2: SGHKS and YYEKEE (reference sequence). V lost 4 bases to trimming and J lost 2 bases; unmatched junction nucleotides: 4.

This clone was counted only a few times. Other DNA sequences in this specimen translate into the identical CDR3. The gene calls are TRBV2 and TRBJ1-1, with TRBD1 identical over 7 bases. CDR1 is SNHLY and CDR2 is FYNNEI in the germline V gene. This CDR3 spans 14 amino acids. V was pared by 7 bases and J by 4 bases, with 9 bases of the junction left unmatched. The CDR3 coding sequence is TGTGCCAGCATCCGACAGGGCGGTGGCACTGAAGCTTTCTTT. Translated, it gives CASIRQGGGTEAFF.

The gene calls are TRBV7-9 and TRBJ1-1; D possibly corresponds to TRBD1 (6 bases). The CDR3 contains 16 residues. V gave up 3 bases and J gave up 0 bases, with 14 bases separating them. In germline, CDR1 is SEHNR, CDR2 FQNEAQ (reference sequence). The CDR3 bases are TGTGCCAGCAGCTTCCCTAAGGGGACACTGAACACTGAAGCTTTCTTT. Its protein product is CASSFPKGTLNTEAFF.

The CDR3 region has the DNA TGTGCCAGTAGTCCCCCCCTGGGGCGCGATAATTCACCCCTCCACTTT. Translation: CASSPPLGRDNSPLHF. The rearrangement joins TRBV19 to TRBJ1-6; maybe TRBD1 (5 bases). The V end was cut by 5 bases, the J end by 5 bases, with 16 bases between. CDR3 length equals 16 residues. The germline gives CDR1 LNHDA, CDR2 SQIVND (reference sequence). Full variable domain (outside the CDR3, taken from reference TRBV19 and TRBJ1-6): DGGITQSPKYLFRKEGQNVTLSCEQNLNHDAMYWYRQDPGQGLRLIYYSQIVNDFQKGDIAEGYSVSREKKESFPLTVTSAQKNPTAFYLCASSPPLGRDNSPLHFGNGTRLTVT.

The rearrangement joins TRBV11-1 to TRBJ1-1; TRBD1 is a possible D gene (5 bases). The V end lost 6 bases, the J end lost 6 bases, and 14 bases lay between the germline ends. The CDR3 extends over 13 amino acids. The V gene's germline CDR1 is SGHAT and CDR2 FQDESV (reference sequence). The CDR3 coding sequence is TGTGCCAGCAGTGCGTCTCCGGGGGCTGAAGCTTTCTTT. Its protein product is CASSASPGAEAFF.

This rearrangement joins TRBV6-5 to TRBJ1-2, with D unresolved. The CDR3 is made up of 15 amino acids. Trimming cost V 6 bases and J 0 bases, with 14 bases left between them. Germline V gives CDR1 MNHEY, CDR2 SVGAGI. For the CDR3, the DNA is TGTGCCAGCAGCCTAGAGAGGGATCCTAACTATGGCTACACCTTC. This translates into CASSLERDPNYGYTF.

This chain links TRBV30 with TRBJ1-1, with a possible D match to TRBD1 (6 bases). This CDR3 region has 13 residues. Germline lookup yields CDR1 GTSNPN and CDR2 SVGIG (reference sequence). V was trimmed by 3 bases and J by 3 bases, leaving 11 bases between them. The CDR3 region has the DNA TGTGCCTGGAGGCCCCGGACAGACACTGAAGCTTTCTTT. Translation: CAWRPRTDTEAFF. The full variable domain, completed using reference TRBV30 and TRBJ1-1, is SQTIHQWPATLVQPVGSPLSLECTVEGTSNPNLYWYRQAAGRGLQLLFYSVGIGQISSEVPQNLSASRPQDRQFILSSKKLLLSDSGFYLCAWRPRTDTEAFFGQGTRLTVV.

The gene calls are TRBV24-1 and TRBJ2-7, with 9 bases matching TRBD1. Germline loops: CDR1 KGHDR, CDR2 SFDVKD. The CDR3 spans 15 residues. V lost 4 bases, J lost 3 bases, and 6 bases stayed unmatched. The CDR3 here is CATSEKGQGDYEQYV. The CDR3 nucleotides read TGTGCCACCAGTGAAAAGGGACAGGGCGACTACGAGCAGTACGTC.

The V call is TRBV3-1 (or the pseudogene TRBV3-2), the J call TRBJ2-2; D ambiguous. Germline CDR1 and CDR2: LGHDT and YNNKEL (reference sequence). Trimming removed 1 base at V and 6 bases at J, with 6 bases between. CDR3 size: 13 residues. The CDR3 DNA reads TGTGCCAGCAGCCAAGGCGACTCCGGGGAGCTGTTTTTT. Translating it yields CASSQGDSGELFF.

This clone was recorded once. The V and J genes are TRBV10-3 and TRBJ1-4; D remains ambiguous. Trimming removed 8 bases at V and 0 bases at J, with 10 bases between. CDR1 is ENHRY and CDR2 is SYGVKD in the germline V gene. The CDR3 is 14 residues long. The CDR3 sequence: CAIPNAATNEKLFF. CDR3 nucleotide sequence: TGTGCCATCCCGAACGCAGCAACTAATGAAAAACTGTTTTTT.

This chain's CDR3 is CASGRGGTESPLHF. CDR3 DNA sequence: TGTGCTAGTGGTCGCGGGGGAACCGAATCACCCCTCCACTTT. The chain joins TRBV12-5 to TRBJ1-6, with a possible D match to TRBD1 (5 bases). The V gene's germline CDR1 is LGHNT and CDR2 FRNRAP. V lost 5 bases, J lost 10 bases, and 15 bases lay in between. The CDR3 contains 14 residues.

The chain uses TRBV5-1 and TRBJ1-6; weak D call: TRBD1 (6 bases). Germline-derived CDR1 and CDR2 are SGHRS and YFSETQ. The CDR3 loop spans 15 amino acids. V was clipped by 1 base and J by 6 bases, with 11 bases between them. This chain's CDR3 is CASSLQGQVNSPLHF. CDR3 nucleotide sequence: TGCGCCAGCAGCTTGCAGGGACAAGTTAATTCACCCCTCCACTTT. The full variable domain, its missing parts supplied by reference TRBV5-1 and TRBJ1-6, is KAGVTQTPRYLIKTRGQQVTLSCSPISGHRSVSWYQQTPGQGLQFLFEYFSETQRNKGNFPGRFSGRQFSNSRSEMNVSTLELGDSALYLCASSLQGQVNSPLHFGNGTRLTVT.

This sequence joins TRBV11-2 and TRBJ2-3, with 9 bases identical to TRBD2. The length of the CDR3 is 17 residues. Looked up from germline, CDR1 is SGHAT and CDR2 is FQNNGV. Trimming at V came to 2 bases and at J to 1 base, leaving 7 bases not matched to a gene. This CDR3 is CASSLKGGGAGTDTQYF. The CDR3, as DNA: TGTGCCAGCAGCTTAAAGGGCGGGGGGGCCGGCACAGATACGCAGTATTTT.

The chain has TRBV4-1 and TRBJ2-3; 9 bases agree with TRBD2. V shed 2 bases, J shed 2 bases, and the junction held 2 bases outside the gene matches. The CDR3 extends over 15 amino acids. CDR1 MGHRA and CDR2 YSYEKL come from the germline V gene. CDR3 sequence: CASSQIAGDTDTQYF. As DNA, the CDR3 is TGCGCCAGCAGCCAAATAGCGGGGGACACAGATACGCAGTATTTT.

This clone was observed a handful of times. The chain links TRBV5-4 to TRBJ2-2, with a tentative D call TRBD2 (7 bases). V shed 2 bases and J shed 4 bases, with 12 bases lying between them. Per the germline V gene, CDR1 is SGHNT and CDR2 is YYREEE (reference sequence). The length of the CDR3 is 15 residues. CDR3 DNA: TGTGCCAGCAGCTTCGCGGGGGCTCGCACCGGGGAGCTGTTTTTT. This translates into CASSFAGARTGELFF.

The chain is built from TRBV24-1 and TRBJ2-5, with 8 nucleotides matching TRBD2. The V and J ends lost 10 bases and 5 bases, in that order; junction bases with no gene match: 8. This CDR3 region has 13 residues. Germline V gene sequence: CDR1 KGHDR, CDR2 SFDVKD. Here the CDR3 reads CATGGLAGETQYF. The CDR3 nucleotides are TGTGCCACAGGAGGACTAGCTGGTGAGACCCAGTACTTC.

The chain employs TRBV11-2 and TRBJ1-2; 9 bases are a match to TRBD1. Trimming cost V 8 bases and J 5 bases; bases outside gene matches: 9. The CDR3 spans 14 residues. From germline, CDR1 is SGHAT and CDR2 FQNNGV. The CDR3 sequence is CASSRADRGYGYTF. The CDR3 region has the DNA TGTGCCAGCTCACGAGCGGACAGGGGATATGGCTACACCTTC.

This chain joins TRBV27 and TRBJ1-2; 7 nucleotides align to TRBD1. CDR1 and CDR2 (germline): MNHEY, SMNVEV (reference sequence). The CDR3 length is 15 residues. V gave up 5 bases and J gave up 5 bases; unmatched junction bases: 11. CDR3 residues: CASSPPNPGQYGYTF. For the CDR3, the DNA is TGTGCCAGCAGTCCACCGAACCCGGGACAGTATGGCTACACCTTC.

The DNA of the CDR3 is TGTGCCAGCAGCCAATTCAGGGCCGGGGAGACCCAGTACTTC. Protein product: CASSQFRAGETQYF. The chain uses TRBV14 and TRBJ2-5, with D perhaps matching TRBD1 (5 bases). The CDR3 sequence is 14 residues long. Trimming left V 2 bases short and J 5 bases short, with 12 bases between. CDR1 and CDR2 (germline): SGHDN, FVKESK.